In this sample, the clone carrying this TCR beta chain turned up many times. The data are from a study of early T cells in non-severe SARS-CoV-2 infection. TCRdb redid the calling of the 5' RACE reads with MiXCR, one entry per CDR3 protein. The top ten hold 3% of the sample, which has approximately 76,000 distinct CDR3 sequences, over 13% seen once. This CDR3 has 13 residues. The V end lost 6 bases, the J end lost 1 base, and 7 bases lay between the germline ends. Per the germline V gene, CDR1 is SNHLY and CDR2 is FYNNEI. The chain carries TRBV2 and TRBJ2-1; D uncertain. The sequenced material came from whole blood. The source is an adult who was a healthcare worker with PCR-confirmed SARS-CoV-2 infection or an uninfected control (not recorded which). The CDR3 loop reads CASSRASYNEQFF. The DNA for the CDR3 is TGTGCCAGCAGCCGAGCATCCTACAATGAGCAGTTCTTC.